One and the same sample provided the 4 T cell receptor beta chains below, sequenced in a study of OX40 agonist ivuxolimab in advanced cancers. Some clones are missing from TCRdb's copy, which holds only in-frame ones; the method was immunoSEQ multiplex PCR. The sample includes approximately 35,000 clones, approximately 80% of them seen just once. Sequencing was performed on CD4+ or CD8+ T cells sorted from blood, taken in a trial of the OX40 agonist ivuxolimab. The source of these receptors is an adult with an advanced solid tumor such as melanoma, head and neck, liver or kidney cancer.

J is TRBJ1-1 and V is TRBV4-3, with a possible D match to TRBD1 (5 bases). The CDR3 runs 15 residues. Trimming took 0 bases from V and 5 from J, leaving 13 bases between them. Germline V CDR1 and CDR2: LGHNA, YSLEER. The CDR3 region has the DNA TGCGCCAGCAGCCAAGAAACCTGGGGCTGGACTGAAGCTTTCTTT. Translating it yields CASSQETWGWTEAFF.

The J gene is TRBJ1-2, the V gene TRBV29-1; the D is unclear. Germline lookup yields CDR1 SQVTM and CDR2 ANQGSEA. V was trimmed by 3 bases and J by 7 bases, leaving 18 bases between them. There are 14 residues in the CDR3. The CDR3 nucleotides read TGCAGCGTTGACCCCTCAGTAAGGGTCCTTGGCTACACCTTC. Protein: CSVDPSVRVLGYTF.

The V gene is TRBV28, the J gene TRBJ2-7, with TRBD1 matching 7 bases. Germline V gene data show CDR1 as MDHEN and CDR2 as SYDVKM. V shed 7 bases, J shed 0 bases, and the junction held 9 bases outside the gene matches. The CDR3 consists of 15 residues. The CDR3 DNA reads as TGTGCCAGCACCCTCAGGGGGATGAGCTCCTACGAGCAGTACTTC. This sequence encodes CASTLRGMSSYEQYF.

The V and J genes are TRBV12-2 and TRBJ2-7; the tabulated D call, TRBD2, remains unverified against the DNA. TRBV12-2 is listed as a pseudogene. CDR3 size: 16 residues. The CDR3 region is CASRLELAGLSYEQYF. CDR3 DNA: TGTGCAAGTCGCTTAGAGCTAGCGGGCTTATCCTACGAGCAGTACTTC.